This passage covers 28 T cell receptor beta chains from one sample sequenced in a study of blood T cell repertoires in COVID-19. Assay used: immunoSEQ multiplex PCR; TCRdb lists only in-frame clones, some missing. Of around 120,000 clones detected, around 87% appear once; the ten largest clones hold almost 30%. Source material: peripheral blood. The source is a woman aged 70-85 years with acute or convalescent COVID-19.

The chain recombines TRBV19 with TRBJ1-6, with D tentatively TRBD1 (6 bases). From germline, CDR1 is LNHDA and CDR2 SQIVND (reference sequence). The germline V and J ends were trimmed by 4 bases and 4 bases, with 11 bases remaining between them. CDR3 length: 15 amino acids. CDR3 DNA sequence: TGTGCCAGTAGTAAGGACAGTGGGTATAATTCACCCCTCCACTTT. Its protein product is CASSKDSGYNSPLHF.

The chain recombines TRBV5-6 with TRBJ2-1; possible D gene TRBD1, 5 bases. Trimming left V 5 bases short and J 6 bases short, with 21 bases between. The CDR3 has 16 residues. The germline CDR1 and CDR2 sequences are SGHDT and YYEEEE. The DNA for the CDR3 is TGTGCCAGCAGTCCAAGGGGCCATCGAGACCTCAATGAGCAGTTCTTC. Its protein is CASSPRGHRDLNEQFF. The whole variable domain, remainder taken from reference TRBV5-6 and TRBJ2-1, is DAGVTQSPTHLIKTRGQQVTLRCSPKSGHDTVSWYQQALGQGPQFIFQYYEEEERQRGNFPDRFSGHQFPNYSSELNVNALLLGDSALYLCASSPRGHRDLNEQFFGPGTRLTVL.

This chain joins TRBV27 and TRBJ1-2; 9 bases are a match to TRBD1. CDR3 length equals 16 residues. With 4 bases clipped from V and 8 bases from J, the junction kept 14 bases outside the gene matches. Germline V gives CDR1 MNHEY, CDR2 SMNVEV (reference sequence). CDR3 sequence (DNA): TGTGCCAGCAGTTCGGTAAACAGGGGGCCCGCCGGGGGCTACACCTTC. Its translation: CASSSVNRGPAGGYTF.

This chain links TRBV30 with TRBJ2-3, with TRBD1 as a possible D gene (6 bases). Germline V gene lookup returns CDR1 GTSNPN and CDR2 SVGIG (reference sequence). The CDR3 covers 14 residues. V was pared by 1 base and J by 8 bases, with 16 bases between. CDR3 loop: CAWSARDRGGTQYF. The CDR3 DNA sequence: TGTGCCTGGAGTGCCCGTGACCGAGGGGGTACGCAGTATTTT.

The J gene is TRBJ2-3, the V gene TRBV7-3, with D possibly TRBD1 on 5 matching bases. V lost 1 base and J 3 bases, leaving 14 bases between the germline ends. The V gene's germline CDR1 is SGHTA and CDR2 FQGTGA. This CDR3 contains 16 residues. CDR3 sequence (DNA): TGTGCCAGCAGCTTAATGGGGCAGGCAGGAACAGATACGCAGTATTTT. It is translated as CASSLMGQAGTDTQYF.

The genes are TRBV5-4 and TRBJ2-1; TRBD2 is a possible D gene (6 bases). The CDR3 extends over 16 amino acids. Germline V lookup: CDR1 SGHNT, CDR2 YYREEE (reference sequence). Trimming removed 4 bases at V and 5 bases at J, with 19 bases between. For the CDR3, the DNA is TGTGCCAGCAGCGGACCGCCCCGCGGGGCCAACAATGAGCAGTTCTTC. This sequence encodes CASSGPPRGANNEQFF. Together with reference TRBV5-4 and TRBJ2-1, the CDR3 gives the full variable domain: ETGVTQSPTHLIKTRGQQVTLRCSSQSGHNTVSWYQQALGQGPQFIFQYYREEENGRGNFPPRFSGLQFPNYSSELNVNALELDDSALYLCASSGPPRGANNEQFFGPGTRLTVL.

V usage is TRBV5-1 and J usage is TRBJ1-2; 9 nucleotides match TRBD1. The CDR3 contains 16 residues. Trimming cost V 3 bases and J 3 bases; bases outside gene matches: 9. Germline loops: CDR1 SGHRS, CDR2 YFSETQ. CDR3 loop: CASSSYPGQGDYGYTF. For the CDR3, the DNA is TGCGCCAGCAGCTCCTATCCGGGACAGGGCGACTATGGCTACACCTTC. The whole variable domain, filled in from reference TRBV5-1 and TRBJ1-2, reads KAGVTQTPRYLIKTRGQQVTLSCSPISGHRSVSWYQQTPGQGLQFLFEYFSETQRNKGNFPGRFSGRQFSNSRSEMNVSTLELGDSALYLCASSSYPGQGDYGYTFGSGTRLTVV.

CDR3 DNA: TGTGCCAGCAGATACGACAGGGACCAGCCCCAGCATTTT. The encoded protein is CASRYDRDQPQHF. The chain uses TRBV6-5 and TRBJ1-5; 7 bases align to TRBD1. CDR1 is MNHEY and CDR2 is SVGAGI in the germline V gene. The CDR3 has 13 residues. Trimming took 6 bases from V and 7 from J; bases not matched to a gene: 6.

The J gene is TRBJ2-2, the V gene TRBV5-1; 7 positions match TRBD2. CDR3 length: 15 residues. Germline CDR1 reads SGHRS; CDR2 reads YFSETQ. The ends lost 1 base at V and 3 bases at J; junction bases unmatched: 3. Here the CDR3 reads CASSLPSGYTGELFF. As DNA, the CDR3 is TGCGCCAGCAGCTTGCCTAGCGGATACACCGGGGAGCTGTTTTTT.

This chain uses TRBV9 with TRBJ1-6, with D unresolved. The germline gives CDR1 SGDLS, CDR2 YYNGEE. Trimming took off 0 bases at V and 7 bases at J, with 11 bases between the two ends. The CDR3 is 15 amino acids. The CDR3 loop is CASSVDPGLNSPLHF. CDR3 nucleotide sequence: TGTGCCAGCAGCGTAGATCCGGGTTTGAATTCACCCCTCCACTTT.

The genes are TRBV19 and TRBJ1-6; 8 bases line up with TRBD1. The CDR3 extends over 15 amino acids. Per the germline V gene, CDR1 is LNHDA and CDR2 is SQIVND (reference sequence). The V segment lost 5 bases and the J segment 9 bases; nucleotides outside the gene matches: 9. CDR3 sequence reads: CASSALDRVGSPLHF. The CDR3 bases are TGTGCCAGTAGTGCCCTGGACAGGGTTGGTTCACCCCTCCACTTT. Looking up the rest from reference TRBV19 and TRBJ1-6 gives the full variable domain: DGGITQSPKYLFRKEGQNVTLSCEQNLNHDAMYWYRQDPGQGLRLIYYSQIVNDFQKGDIAEGYSVSREKKESFPLTVTSAQKNPTAFYLCASSALDRVGSPLHFGNGTRLTVT.

The chain employs TRBV7-9 and TRBJ2-3; 7 bases are shared with TRBD1. The germline V gene encodes CDR1 SEHNR and CDR2 FQNEAQ (reference sequence). The CDR3 contains 14 residues. The V and J ends lost 5 bases and 2 bases, in that order; junction bases with no gene match: 4. CDR3 in DNA: TGTGCCAGCAGCCCGGGACAGCTCACAGATACGCAGTATTTT. Protein: CASSPGQLTDTQYF.

The chain combines TRBV2 with TRBJ2-7, with 8 nucleotides matching TRBD1. The CDR3 totals 15 residues. The V and J ends lost 2 bases and 3 bases, in that order; junction bases with no gene match: 6. Per germline, CDR1 SNHLY and CDR2 FYNNEI. The CDR3 DNA sequence: TGTGCCAGCAGTGAAAGGTCGGACAGGGTCTACGAGCAGTACTTC. This translates into CASSERSDRVYEQYF.

This clone was seen a single time. This chain joins TRBV5-1 and TRBJ1-1; 9 positions agree with TRBD1. V trimming: 6 bases; J trimming: 1 base; junction bases outside the gene matches: 4. Germline CDR1 and CDR2: SGHRS and YFSETQ. This CDR3 has 14 amino acids. This CDR3 reads CASTAGQGNTEAFF. In DNA, the CDR3 is TGCGCCAGCACCGCGGGACAGGGGAACACTGAAGCTTTCTTT. Supplemented by reference TRBV5-1 and TRBJ1-1, the full variable domain reads KAGVTQTPRYLIKTRGQQVTLSCSPISGHRSVSWYQQTPGQGLQFLFEYFSETQRNKGNFPGRFSGRQFSNSRSEMNVSTLELGDSALYLCASTAGQGNTEAFFGQGTRLTVV.

The chain recombines TRBV5-1 with TRBJ1-4, with 11 bases matching TRBD1. The germline V gene encodes CDR1 SGHRS and CDR2 YFSETQ. Losses at the gene ends were 4 bases for V and 3 bases for J; bases not matched to a gene: 5. CDR3 length: 16 amino acids. The CDR3: CASSQGQGVPNEKLFF. The CDR3 DNA sequence: TGCGCCAGCAGCCAGGGACAGGGGGTTCCTAATGAAAAACTGTTTTTT.

V gene TRBV6-5 combines with J gene TRBJ2-5, with D tentatively TRBD2 (6 bases). V was shortened by 8 bases and J by 4 bases, with 14 bases between the two germline ends. Germline V gene sequence: CDR1 MNHEY, CDR2 SVGAGI. The length of the CDR3 is 13 residues. The CDR3, as DNA: TGTGCCAGCGTCCCCTACGGGGGAGAGACCCAGTACTTC. This gives the protein CASVPYGGETQYF.

The J gene is TRBJ1-1, the V gene TRBV6-5; D remains unclear. CDR1 and CDR2 from the germline V gene are MNHEY and SVGAGI. CDR3 length: 14 residues. Trimming left V 6 bases short and J 0 bases short, with 11 bases between. The CDR3: CASSDNRVNTEAFF. CDR3 nucleotides: TGTGCCAGCAGCGACAACCGCGTGAACACTGAAGCTTTCTTT.

The chain combines TRBV28 with TRBJ1-1; D remains unclear. CDR3 length: 11 amino acids. CDR1 is MDHEN, CDR2 SYDVKM, per germline. The CDR3 spells CTTRGNTEAFF. CDR3 bases: TGTACGACCCGGGGGAACACTGAAGCTTTCTTT.

The V call is TRBV3-1 (or the pseudogene TRBV3-2), the J call TRBJ1-6; no clear D gene. The V end was cut by 4 bases, the J end by 6 bases, with 10 bases between. The CDR3 totals 14 residues. Germline values: CDR1 LGHDT, CDR2 YNNKEL (reference sequence). Here the CDR3 reads CASSLGLLNSPLHF. The CDR3, as DNA: TGTGCCAGCAGCCTCGGACTTCTTAATTCACCCCTCCACTTT.

J is TRBJ1-1 and V is TRBV10-2, with D uncertain. CDR1 is WSHSY and CDR2 is SAAADI in the germline V gene. Between the trimmed V and J ends, which lost 2 bases and 5 bases, there was a span of 9 bases. The CDR3 runs to 13 residues. The CDR3 DNA is TGCGCCAGCAGTGAGCAAGGCGGAACTGAAGCTTTCTTT. It translates to CASSEQGGTEAFF.

This chain uses TRBV28 with TRBJ1-5, with D possibly being TRBD1 (6 bases). The ends were cut back, 8 bases at V and 0 bases at J, with 14 bases in the middle. The CDR3 totals 15 residues. Germline V gene lookup returns CDR1 MDHEN and CDR2 SYDVKM. This CDR3 is CASRGGDYSNQPQHF. CDR3 bases: TGTGCCAGCCGGGGGGGCGACTATAGCAATCAGCCCCAGCATTTT.

The rearrangement links TRBV2 to TRBJ2-1, with TRBD2 matching over 14 bases. Per germline, CDR1 SNHLY and CDR2 FYNNEI. The V segment lost 8 bases and the J segment 10 bases; nucleotides outside the gene matches: 22. CDR3 length: 19 residues. This chain's CDR3 is CASSKRLAGGRFQSREQFF. The CDR3 region has the DNA TGTGCCAGCTCAAAGCGACTAGCGGGGGGGCGTTTCCAATCCCGGGAGCAGTTCTTC.

V is TRBV4-1 and J is TRBJ1-4, with 7 bases fitting TRBD1. J lost 4 bases, V lost 0 bases, and 5 bases had no gene match. The CDR3 has 16 residues. CDR1 and CDR2 from the germline V gene are MGHRA and YSYEKL. The CDR3 nucleotides are TGCGCCAGCAGCCAAGATCGGGCAGGGGGTAATGAAAAACTGTTTTTT. The encoded protein is CASSQDRAGGNEKLFF.

V and J are TRBV3-1 (or the pseudogene TRBV3-2) and TRBJ1-2, with unresolved D. With 0 bases removed from V and 3 bases from J, the gap between germline ends came to 11 bases. Germline lookup yields CDR1 LGHDT and CDR2 YNNKEL (reference sequence). The CDR3 contains 15 residues. In DNA form, the CDR3 reads TGTGCCAGCAGCCAAGATTTCTACAGATACTATGGCTACACCTTC. Protein product: CASSQDFYRYYGYTF.

The V call is TRBV2, the J call TRBJ1-6, with D unresolved. Germline CDR1 and CDR2: SNHLY and FYNNEI. The length of the CDR3 is 15 residues. Trimming cost V 6 bases and J 0 bases, with 9 bases left between them. CDR3 in amino acids: CASRSVSSYNSPLHF. The CDR3 DNA follows: TGTGCCAGCAGATCCGTGAGCTCCTATAATTCACCCCTCCACTTT.

The chain carries TRBV6-5 and TRBJ1-4; TRBD1 matches 11 bases. After removal of 8 bases from V and 5 bases from J, the junction contained 4 bases not matched to a gene. The CDR3 has 14 amino acids. In germline, CDR1 is MNHEY, CDR2 SVGAGI. CDR3 coding DNA: TGTGCCAGCGCCGGGACAGGGGGAAATGAAAAACTGTTTTTT. Amino acids: CASAGTGGNEKLFF.

The chain uses TRBV7-9 and TRBJ1-4; the D gene is possibly TRBD1 (5 bases). The CDR3 is made up of 15 amino acids. Germline CDR1 and CDR2: SEHNR and FQNEAQ (reference sequence). V was cut by 1 base and J by 4 bases, with 10 bases left in between. The CDR3 bases are TGTGCCAGCAGCTTAGGCGACAGAATTAATGAAAAACTGTTTTTT. It translates to CASSLGDRINEKLFF.

The rearrangement links TRBV2 to TRBJ2-5, with D maybe TRBD1 (6 bases). V lost 8 bases, J lost 5 bases, and 15 bases lay in between. The CDR3 sequence is 13 residues long. Germline V gene sequence: CDR1 SNHLY, CDR2 FYNNEI. The chain's CDR3 is CASAGTSGETQYF. DNA for the CDR3: TGTGCCAGCGCTGGGACATCGGGGGAGACCCAGTACTTC.